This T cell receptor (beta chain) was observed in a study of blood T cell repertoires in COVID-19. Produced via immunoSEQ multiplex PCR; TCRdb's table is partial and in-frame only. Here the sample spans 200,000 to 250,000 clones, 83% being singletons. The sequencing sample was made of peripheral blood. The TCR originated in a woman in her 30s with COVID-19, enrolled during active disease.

CDR3 bases: TGTGCCACCAGCAGAGGTCTGGAGCTGTTTTTT. Protein: CATSRGLELFF. This chain uses TRBV15 with TRBJ2-2; D remains unclear. Germline CDR1 is LNHNV and CDR2 is YYDKDF (reference sequence). The CDR3 totals 11 residues. The V end was cut by 1 base, the J end by 10 bases, with 4 bases between.